This T cell receptor (beta chain) came from a study of beta chain features in type 1 diabetes. Worth noting for this clone: The antigen remains undetermined.

Of the isolated RNA, all was reverse transcribed, and so the sequenced material was expressed TCRB transcripts. Clones were read by immunoSEQ multiplex PCR, and TCRdb kept only the in-frame ones, dropping some. The sample records 100,000 to 150,000 clones, around 8.8% being singletons. The V segment lost 0 bases and the J segment 2 bases; nucleotides outside the gene matches: 4. The CDR3 loop spans 16 amino acids. Germline CDR1 SGHTS, CDR2 YDEGEE. Notes on the study in general: Shorter TCRB CDR3s, moderately but significantly so, were found in Type 1 diabetes patients in all four CD4+ subsets.

This TCR came from a man aged 25 to 45 with type 1 diabetes. Sequences were obtained from central memory CD4+ T cells from blood. The V call is TRBV5-8, the J call TRBJ2-3; TRBD2 matches at 9 bases. The CDR3 loop is CASSLGLAVYTDTQYF. The CDR3, as DNA: TGTGCCAGCAGCTTGGGACTAGCGGTCTACACAGATACGCAGTATTTT.